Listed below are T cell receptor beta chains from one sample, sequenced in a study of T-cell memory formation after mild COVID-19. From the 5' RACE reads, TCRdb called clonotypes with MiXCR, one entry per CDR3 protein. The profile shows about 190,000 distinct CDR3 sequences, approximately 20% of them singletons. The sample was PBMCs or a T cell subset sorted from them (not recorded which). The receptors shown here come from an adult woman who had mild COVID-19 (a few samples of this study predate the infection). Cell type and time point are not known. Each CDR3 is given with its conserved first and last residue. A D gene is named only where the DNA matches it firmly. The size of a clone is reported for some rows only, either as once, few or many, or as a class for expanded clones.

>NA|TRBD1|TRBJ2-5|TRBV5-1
CASSQGASETQYF
TGCGCCAGCAGCCAGGGGGCGTCAGAGACCCAGTACTTC
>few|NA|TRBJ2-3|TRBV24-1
CATSDSGARHTQYF
TGTGCCACCAGTGATTCGGGGGCCCGGCATACGCAGTATTTT
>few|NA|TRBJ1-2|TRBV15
CATSRGGGSLGYGYTF
TGTGCCACCAGCAGGGGTGGCGGATCCTTGGGCTATGGCTACACCTTC
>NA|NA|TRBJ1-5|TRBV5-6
CASSSRRGDQPQHF
TGTGCCAGCAGCTCACGGAGGGGGGATCAGCCCCAGCATTTT
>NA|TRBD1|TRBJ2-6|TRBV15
CATSGQPYSGANVLTF
TGTGCCACCTCGGGACAGCCCTACTCTGGGGCCAACGTCCTGACTTTC
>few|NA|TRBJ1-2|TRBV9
CASSVEFGGGYTF
TGTGCCAGCAGCGTAGAGTTTGGGGGGGGCTACACCTTC
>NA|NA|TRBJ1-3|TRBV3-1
CASSPPVRGNTIYF
TGTGCCAGCAGCCCCCCAGTCAGGGGAAACACCATATATTTT
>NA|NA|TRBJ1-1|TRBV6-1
CASSVGRQMNTEAFF
TGTGCCAGCAGTGTAGGGAGACAAATGAACACTGAAGCTTTCTTT
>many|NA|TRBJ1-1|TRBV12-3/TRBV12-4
CASSLKVKDTEAFF
TGTGCCAGCAGTTTAAAGGTGAAAGACACTGAAGCTTTCTTT
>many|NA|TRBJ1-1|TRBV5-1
CASSAMWSENTEAFF
TGCGCCAGCAGCGCTATGTGGTCCGAGAACACTGAAGCTTTCTTT
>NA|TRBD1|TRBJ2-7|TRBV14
CASSQGEQGSSYEQYF
TGTGCCAGCAGCCAAGGGGAACAGGGGAGCTCCTACGAGCAGTACTTC
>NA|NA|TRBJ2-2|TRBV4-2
CASSQGSQGYTGELFF
TGTGCCAGCAGCCAAGGCTCACAGGGATATACCGGGGAGCTGTTTTTT
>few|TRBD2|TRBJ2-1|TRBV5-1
CARSGIGGGRGEQFF
TGCGCCCGCAGCGGGATCGGCGGGGGGCGGGGTGAGCAGTTCTTC
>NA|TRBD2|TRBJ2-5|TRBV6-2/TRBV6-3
CASSYERGETQYF
TGTGCCAGCAGTTATGAGCGGGGGGAGACCCAGTACTTC
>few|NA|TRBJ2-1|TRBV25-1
CASSGGASSYNEQFF
TGTGCCAGCAGTGGAGGGGCGTCATCCTACAATGAGCAGTTCTTC
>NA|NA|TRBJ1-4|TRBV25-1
CASSEIEKLFF
TGTGCCAGCAGTGAAATTGAAAAACTGTTTTTT
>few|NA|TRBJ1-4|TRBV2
CASSVGRAFNEKLFF
TGTGCCAGCAGTGTTGGTAGGGCCTTTAATGAAAAACTGTTTTTT
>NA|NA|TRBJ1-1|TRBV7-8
CASSLGVAGLNTEAFF
TGTGCCAGCAGCTTGGGCGTGGCGGGATTGAACACTGAAGCTTTCTTT
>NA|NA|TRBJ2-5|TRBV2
CASSEGGLGGETQYF
TGTGCCAGCAGTGAGGGGGGACTTGGTGGGGAGACCCAGTACTTC
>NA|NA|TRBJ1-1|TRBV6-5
CASNLITRDTEAFF
TGTGCCAGCAACCTAATTACCAGGGACACTGAAGCTTTCTTT
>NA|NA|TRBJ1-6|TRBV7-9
CASSLDGPNSPLHF
TGTGCCAGCAGCTTAGACGGGCCCAATTCACCCCTCCACTTT
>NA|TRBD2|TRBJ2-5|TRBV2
CASSEGLLAGTETQYF
TGTGCCAGCAGCGAAGGTCTACTAGCGGGGACAGAGACCCAGTACTTC
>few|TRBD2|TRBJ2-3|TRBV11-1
CASSFSGRSDTQYF
TGTGCCAGCAGCTTTAGCGGGAGATCTGATACGCAGTATTTT
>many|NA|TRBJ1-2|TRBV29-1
CSVKGSSLSGYTF
TGCAGCGTTAAAGGGTCATCCCTTAGCGGCTACACCTTC
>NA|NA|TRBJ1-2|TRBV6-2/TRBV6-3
CASSPTHREGYTF
TGTGCCAGCAGCCCAACCCACAGGGAAGGCTACACCTTC
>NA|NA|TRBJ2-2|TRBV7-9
CASSLAGRLAGELFF
TGTGCCAGCAGCTTAGCGGGCAGGTTGGCCGGGGAGCTGTTTTTT